This T cell receptor (beta chain) emerged from a study of cytomegalovirus exposure and HLA in healthy donors. CDR3 length: 15 amino acids. CDR1 is SGHAT, CDR2 FQNNGV, per germline. V lost 5 bases to trimming and J lost 5 bases, with 19 bases between them. A multiplex PCR was run with 60 Vbeta primers and 13 Jbeta primers. Repertoires were generated with immunoSEQ multiplex PCR, while TCRdb's copy carries only in-frame clones and drops some. The data hold more than 85,000 clones, with around 78% observed a single time. The material sequenced was PBMCs. The sequence came from a woman under 40 in good health and CMV-seronegative. The rearrangement links TRBV11-2 to TRBJ2-7, with a tentative D call TRBD2 (6 bases). The DNA of the CDR3 is TGTGCCAGCAGCACTGGTGGGGCAGGGAGGAACGAGCAGTACTTC. Encoded protein: CASSTGGAGRNEQYF. Supplemented by reference TRBV11-2 and TRBJ2-7, the full variable domain reads EAGVAQSPRYKIIEKRQSVAFWCNPISGHATLYWYQQILGQGPKLLIQFQNNGVVDDSQLPKDRFSAERLKGVDSTLKIQPAKLEDSAVYLCASSTGGAGRNEQYFGPGTRLTVT.